This T cell receptor beta chain stems from a study of OX40 agonist ivuxolimab in advanced cancers. Across the whole study: At doses from 0.01 to 10 mg/kg, patients were given intravenous ivuxolimab every 2 weeks. Study findings and constraints: Clonal expansion was seen in CD4+ and CD8+ blood T cells by week 6 at 0.1 to 3.0 mg/kg.

The ends were cut back, 5 bases at V and 8 bases at J, with 13 bases in the middle. The CDR3 runs 13 residues. In germline, CDR1 is SGHNT, CDR2 YENEEA. Measured with immunoSEQ multiplex PCR; TCRdb has only the in-frame clones, and not every one. Among 45,000 or so clones listed, around 86% were seen once. A remark on this clone: The antigen is not known.

The sequenced sample was CD4+ or CD8+ T cells sorted from blood, obtained in a trial of the OX40 agonist ivuxolimab. V and J are TRBV11-3 and TRBJ2-1; no firm D call. The TCR comes from an adult with an advanced solid tumor such as melanoma, head and neck, liver or kidney cancer. The CDR3 nucleotides are TGTGCCAGCAGCCCCCGGCCCCGGGATGAGCAGTTCTTC. Its protein is CASSPRPRDEQFF.